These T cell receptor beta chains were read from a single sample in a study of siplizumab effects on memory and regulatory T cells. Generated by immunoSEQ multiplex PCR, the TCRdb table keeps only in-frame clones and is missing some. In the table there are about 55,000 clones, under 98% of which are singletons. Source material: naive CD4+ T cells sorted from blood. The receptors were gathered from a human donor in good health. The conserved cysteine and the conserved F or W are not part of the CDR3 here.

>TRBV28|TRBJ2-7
ASSFQAPYEQY
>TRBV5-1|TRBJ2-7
ASSLGTVSYEQY
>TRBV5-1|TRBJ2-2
ASSNRGTNTGELF
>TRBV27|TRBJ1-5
ASSPPADSNQPQH
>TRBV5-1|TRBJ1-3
ASSWDSASGNTIY
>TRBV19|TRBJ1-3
ASSISRGSGNTIY
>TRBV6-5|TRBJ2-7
ASSQDRLSSYEQY
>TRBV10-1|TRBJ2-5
ASSETASGIETQY
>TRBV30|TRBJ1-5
AWSAMGQGAFNQPQH
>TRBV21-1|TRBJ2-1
ASSNLASEQF
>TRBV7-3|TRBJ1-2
ASSKTGVGHYGYT
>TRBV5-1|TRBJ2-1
ASSQSGGKKDEQF
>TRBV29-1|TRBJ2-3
SAETGLLFSTDTQY
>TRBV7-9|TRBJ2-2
ASPAGGEAGELF
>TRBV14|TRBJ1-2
ASSHYRDPFYGYT
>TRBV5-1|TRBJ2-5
ASSFQGGETQY
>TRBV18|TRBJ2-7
ASSPTPPGQGIHEQY
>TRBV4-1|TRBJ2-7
ASSQSPGQVSYEQY
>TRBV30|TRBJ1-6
AWTGSSYNSPLH
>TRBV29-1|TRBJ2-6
SVEGGSGANVLT
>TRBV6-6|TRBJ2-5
ASSSTGLETQY
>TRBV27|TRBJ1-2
ASSPGTGTNYGYT
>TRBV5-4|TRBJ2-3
ASSLELLGSADTQY